Below, 31 T cell receptor beta chains from the same sample are listed, as sequenced in a study of blood T cell repertoires in COVID-19. Using immunoSEQ multiplex PCR, the repertoire was profiled, and TCRdb retains in-frame clones only, with some absent. This sample has hundreds of thousands of clones, with 80% to 90% found just once. The specimen sequenced was peripheral blood. The receptors here all came from a man younger than 35 with COVID-19, enrolled during active disease.

J is TRBJ2-1 and V is TRBV5-1, with D possibly being TRBD2 (6 bases). CDR1 and CDR2 (germline): SGHRS, YFSETQ. The CDR3 totals 14 residues. Trimming removed 4 bases at V and 9 bases at J, with 17 bases between. The DNA for the CDR3 is TGCGCCAGCAGCCGGGCAGGGAGGTACGGTGAGCAGTTCTTC. As protein: CASSRAGRYGEQFF.

The rearrangement joins TRBV13 to TRBJ2-4, with D possibly TRBD1 on 6 matching bases. Trimming cost V 3 bases and J 1 base, with 7 bases left between them. CDR1 and CDR2 (germline): PRHDT, FYEKMQ (reference sequence). The CDR3 runs to 14 residues. CDR3 loop: CASSFTGAKNIQYF. CDR3 bases: TGTGCCAGCAGCTTCACAGGGGCCAAAAACATTCAGTACTTC. Full variable domain (outside the CDR3, taken from reference TRBV13 and TRBJ2-4): AAGVIQSPRHLIKEKRETATLKCYPIPRHDTVYWYQQGPGQDPQFLISFYEKMQSDKGSIPDRFSAQQFSDYHSELNMSSLELGDSALYFCASSFTGAKNIQYFGAGTRLSVL.

The rearrangement uses TRBV29-1 and TRBJ1-2; no definite D call. The CDR3 consists of 14 residues. Trimming took 4 bases from V and 8 from J, leaving 20 bases between them. Germline V gene data show CDR1 as SQVTM and CDR2 as ANQGSEA. CDR3 in DNA: TGCAGCGTTGGAACCAGACAAGCCCCCCTAGGCTACACCTTC. As protein: CSVGTRQAPLGYTF.

The V and J genes are TRBV29-1 and TRBJ2-3; no clear D. Germline V gene sequence: CDR1 SQVTM, CDR2 ANQGSEA. With 1 base removed from V and 6 bases from J, the gap between germline ends came to 11 bases. The CDR3 has 13 amino acids. CDR3 residues: CSVEVGSSDTQYF. The CDR3 DNA reads TGCAGCGTTGAAGTAGGTAGCTCGGATACGCAGTATTTT.

V and J are TRBV28 and TRBJ2-1; 8 bases map to TRBD2. CDR1 and CDR2 (germline): MDHEN, SYDVKM. CDR3 length: 16 residues. With 6 bases clipped from V and 1 base from J, the junction kept 8 bases outside the gene matches. Written as DNA, the CDR3 is TGTGCCAGCAGCCCTCCTAGCGGGCGGTCCTACAATGAGCAGTTCTTC. The encoded protein is CASSPPSGRSYNEQFF. The full variable domain, its missing parts supplied by reference TRBV28 and TRBJ2-1, is DVKVTQSSRYLVKRTGEKVFLECVQDMDHENMFWYRQDPGLGLRLIYFSYDVKMKEKGDIPEGYSVSREKKERFSLILESASTNQTSMYLCASSPPSGRSYNEQFFGPGTRLTVL.

The gene calls are TRBV18 and TRBJ2-1; 9 bases match TRBD1. The CDR3 is made up of 14 amino acids. The germline gives CDR1 KGHSH, CDR2 LQKENI. With 6 bases clipped from V and 4 bases from J, the junction kept 4 bases outside the gene matches. The CDR3 nucleotides read TGTGCCAGCTCGGGGGACAGGGAATACAATGAGCAGTTCTTC. Protein: CASSGDREYNEQFF.

The chain joins TRBV3-1 (or the pseudogene TRBV3-2) to TRBJ2-3, with 8 positions matching TRBD2. The germline V gene encodes CDR1 LGHDT and CDR2 YNNKEL (reference sequence). The CDR3 is 16 residues long. The trim removed 1 base at V and 4 bases at J, leaving 7 bases unmatched. The DNA for the CDR3 is TGTGCCAGCAGCCAAGCCGGGACTAGTACCGCAGATACGCAGTATTTT. Amino acid sequence: CASSQAGTSTADTQYF.

Comments on this clone: This same CDR3 is encoded by further DNA sequences in the sample. The V call is TRBV18, the J call TRBJ1-4, with D maybe TRBD1 (6 bases). The V end lost 4 bases, the J end lost 5 bases, and 11 bases lay between the germline ends. Germline CDR1 is KGHSH and CDR2 is LQKENI. The CDR3 is made up of 14 amino acids. The CDR3 DNA follows: TGTGCCAGCTCACGTGGGACACTGAATGAAAAACTGTTTTTT. This translates into CASSRGTLNEKLFF.

The chain is built from TRBV5-4 and TRBJ1-3; tentative D call: TRBD1 (5 bases). Germline V gene data show CDR1 as SGHNT and CDR2 as YYREEE (reference sequence). The CDR3 consists of 14 residues. V lost 3 bases, J lost 7 bases, and 14 bases lay in between. The CDR3 reads CASSSNQGGNTIYF. The CDR3 DNA is TGTGCCAGCAGCTCCAATCAGGGAGGCAACACCATATATTTT.

The chain has TRBV5-1 and TRBJ2-7; 8 nucleotides align to TRBD1. After removal of 1 base from V and 2 bases from J, the junction contained 5 bases not matched to a gene. The germline gives CDR1 SGHRS, CDR2 YFSETQ. The CDR3 spans 15 residues. CDR3 DNA sequence: TGCGCCAGCAGCTTGTCCGGACAGGGACCCTACGAGCAGTACTTC. Amino acid sequence: CASSLSGQGPYEQYF.

The chain employs TRBV11-2 and TRBJ2-3; no definite D call. Germline loops: CDR1 SGHAT, CDR2 FQNNGV. V dropped 1 base and J dropped 4 bases, with 6 bases sitting between them. The CDR3 has 13 residues. As DNA, the CDR3 is TGTGCCAGCAGCTTAGGTCCCGCAGATACGCAGTATTTT. Translating gives CASSLGPADTQYF.

This chain uses TRBV19 with TRBJ2-5, with 10 bases identical to TRBD2. Germline trimming cut 4 bases from V and 3 bases from J; bases unmatched to any gene: 8. Germline CDR1 and CDR2: LNHDA and SQIVND (reference sequence). CDR3 length equals 16 residues. CDR3 DNA: TGTGCCAGTAGTAACCTAGCGGGGGCTCGGAAAGAGACCCAGTACTTC. Translation gives CASSNLAGARKETQYF.

V gene TRBV29-1 combines with J gene TRBJ1-2; 8 nucleotides agree with TRBD1. The V segment lost 7 bases and the J segment 6 bases; nucleotides outside the gene matches: 10. This CDR3 contains 13 residues. Per germline, CDR1 SQVTM and CDR2 ANQGSEA. CDR3 DNA sequence: TGCAGCGCCGGACAGGGTGGGGTTGATGGCTACACCTTC. Translation: CSAGQGGVDGYTF.

This clone was observed once. This chain links TRBV5-8 with TRBJ1-2; 8 bases are shared with TRBD1. CDR1 and CDR2 from the germline V gene are SGHTS and YDEGEE. The CDR3 extends over 17 amino acids. V lost 4 bases, J lost 4 bases, and 15 bases stayed unmatched. CDR3 nucleotide sequence: TGTGCCAGCAGCAAGGACAGGGAGCGCCGTCTAGCCTATGGCTACACCTTC. This gives the protein CASSKDRERRLAYGYTF.

The V and J genes are TRBV11-2 and TRBJ1-2; D possibly corresponds to TRBD1 (5 bases). V was pared by 8 bases and J by 4 bases, with 14 bases between. The CDR3 runs to 13 residues. Germline loops: CDR1 SGHAT, CDR2 FQNNGV. CDR3 in DNA: TGTGCCAGCCGCGGTGGGGGGGTCTATGGCTACACCTTC. This translates into CASRGGGVYGYTF. Drawing the rest from reference TRBV11-2 and TRBJ1-2, the complete variable domain is EAGVAQSPRYKIIEKRQSVAFWCNPISGHATLYWYQQILGQGPKLLIQFQNNGVVDDSQLPKDRFSAERLKGVDSTLKIQPAKLEDSAVYLCASRGGGVYGYTFGSGTRLTVV.

The rearrangement links TRBV6-1 to TRBJ1-6; the D gene is possibly TRBD1 (5 bases). The CDR3 extends over 17 amino acids. The germline gives CDR1 MNHNS, CDR2 SASEGT. V was clipped by 2 bases and J by 3 bases, with 14 bases between them. CDR3 in DNA: TGTGCCAGCAGTGAACTACAGGCGAATTACTATAATTCACCCCTCCACTTT. Amino acid sequence: CASSELQANYYNSPLHF.

The chain combines TRBV20-1 with TRBJ2-1; 7 bases fit TRBD2. V shed 5 bases, J shed 7 bases, and the junction held 2 bases outside the gene matches. This CDR3 has 11 residues. Germline V gene lookup returns CDR1 DFQATT and CDR2 SNEGSKA (reference sequence). CDR3 in DNA: TGCAGTGCTCAGGGAGGGAATGAGCAGTTCTTC. It encodes CSAQGGNEQFF.

The chain carries TRBV2 and TRBJ2-2; TRBD1 might be the D (6 bases). Germline-derived CDR1 and CDR2 are SNHLY and FYNNEI. CDR3 length: 13 amino acids. Between the trimmed V and J ends, which lost 11 bases and 5 bases, there was a span of 15 bases. CDR3: CALKPGETGELFF. DNA of the CDR3: TGTGCCTTGAAACCAGGGGAGACCGGGGAGCTGTTTTTT.

This clone was recorded a few times. The chain links TRBV2 to TRBJ1-2; perhaps TRBD1 as D (5 bases). This CDR3 comprises 14 residues. CDR1 and CDR2 from the germline V gene are SNHLY and FYNNEI. The V end was cut by 4 bases, the J end by 1 base, with 10 bases between. The DNA for the CDR3 is TGTGCCAGCAGTGTACAGGACCTTAACTATGGCTACACCTTC. Its translation is CASSVQDLNYGYTF.

This chain uses TRBV2 with TRBJ2-1; D is possibly TRBD2 (5 bases). The CDR3 length is 17 residues. V was shortened by 0 bases and J by 4 bases, with 16 bases between the two germline ends. CDR1 is SNHLY, CDR2 FYNNEI, per germline. CDR3 bases: TGTGCCAGCAGTGAAGCGAGGGCGGCAACACGTTACAATGAGCAGTTCTTC. It translates to CASSEARAATRYNEQFF.

This chain joins TRBV5-1 and TRBJ2-2; tentatively, D is TRBD2 (5 bases). V lost 0 bases and J lost 8, with 14 bases in between. This CDR3 is built from 15 residues. Germline assignment: CDR1 SGHRS and CDR2 YFSETQ. CDR3 DNA sequence: TGCGCCAGCAGCTTGGATGAAGGCCGGGGTGGGGAGCTGTTTTTT. It specifies CASSLDEGRGGELFF.

The rearrangement joins TRBV6-5 to TRBJ2-1; 7 nucleotides match TRBD1. The germline gives CDR1 MNHEY, CDR2 SVGAGI. Trimming took 6 bases from V and 9 from J; bases not matched to a gene: 11. This CDR3 comprises 14 residues. CDR3 nucleotides: TGTGCCAGCAGCCGAACTGACAGGGAGACTGAGCAGTTCTTC. Encoded protein: CASSRTDRETEQFF.

To note about this clone: Other nucleotide sequences from this sample produce the same CDR3. The chain employs TRBV19 and TRBJ1-5, with a possible D match to TRBD1 (5 bases). Per germline, CDR1 LNHDA and CDR2 SQIVND (reference sequence). The CDR3 runs 14 residues. The V and J ends lost 2 bases and 5 bases respectively, with 10 bases between them. As DNA, the CDR3 is TGTGCCAGTAGTATACGAAGGGGCGATCAGCCCCAGCATTTT. Residues: CASSIRRGDQPQHF.

The CDR3 protein is CASSTTGRRGTEAFF. For the CDR3, the DNA is TGTGCCAGCAGTACTACAGGGCGCCGGGGCACTGAAGCTTTCTTT. The chain links TRBV6-5 to TRBJ1-1, with a tentative D call TRBD1 (6 bases). In germline, CDR1 is MNHEY, CDR2 SVGAGI. V dropped 5 bases and J dropped 4 bases, with 17 bases sitting between them. The CDR3 has 15 residues.

This sequence joins TRBV6-5 and TRBJ2-3; 15 bases match TRBD2. This CDR3 has 15 residues. The junction had 2 bases not matched to a gene; V was cut back by 8 bases and J by 2 bases. CDR1 MNHEY and CDR2 SVGAGI come from the germline V gene. In DNA form, the CDR3 reads TGTGCCAGCTGGACTAGCGGGAGGGCCACAGATACGCAGTATTTT. Translation gives CASWTSGRATDTQYF.

The chain combines TRBV23-1 with TRBJ2-1; 12 bases line up with TRBD2. TRBV23-1 is labeled an ORF, and its function is uncertain. V lost 2 bases to trimming and J lost 4 bases; unmatched junction nucleotides: 12. The CDR3 sequence is 19 residues long. CDR3 DNA sequence: TGCGCCAGCAGTCAACCCCTGCCCCGCGGGACTAGCGGGTACAATGAGCAGTTCTTC. Translated, it gives CASSQPLPRGTSGYNEQFF.

This clone was seen more than once but under ten times. Other DNA sequences in this sample translate to the same CDR3. The J gene is TRBJ1-2, the V gene TRBV6-5; D uncertain. Germline CDR1 and CDR2: MNHEY and SVGAGI. The CDR3 has 13 residues. Trimming stripped 0 bases from V and 5 bases from J, with 7 bases between. The CDR3 sequence is CASSYSTGYGYTF. Written as DNA, the CDR3 is TGTGCCAGCAGTTACTCGACCGGGTATGGCTACACCTTC.

This clone was seen once. The chain has TRBV5-1 and TRBJ1-5; TRBD1 might be the D (6 bases). Germline CDR1 reads SGHRS; CDR2 reads YFSETQ. V was cut by 0 bases and J by 6 bases, with 10 bases left in between. The CDR3 covers 14 residues. CDR3 protein: CASSLGVGGQPQHF. CDR3 coding DNA: TGCGCCAGCAGCTTGGGGGTAGGGGGTCAGCCCCAGCATTTT.

CDR3 amino acids: CASSRLAGGPNEQFF. The DNA for the CDR3 is TGCGCCAGCAGCCGGCTAGCGGGAGGGCCTAATGAGCAGTTCTTC. The chain links TRBV5-1 to TRBJ2-1; TRBD2 agrees at 12 bases. V lost 4 bases to trimming and J lost 7 bases; unmatched junction nucleotides: 6. The CDR3 loop spans 15 amino acids. The germline gives CDR1 SGHRS, CDR2 YFSETQ.

This chain joins TRBV5-1 and TRBJ2-3; D is uncertain. V lost 2 bases to trimming and J lost 0 bases, with 10 bases between them. The CDR3 extends over 15 amino acids. CDR1 and CDR2 (germline): SGHRS, YFSETQ. The DNA of the CDR3 is TGCGCCAGCAGCTTCGGAGATTATAGCACAGATACGCAGTATTTT. Amino acid sequence: CASSFGDYSTDTQYF.

V and J are TRBV24-1 and TRBJ1-6, with 9 bases lining up with TRBD1. The length of the CDR3 is 21 residues. Trimming took 4 bases from V and 2 from J; bases not matched to a gene: 17. Looked up from germline, CDR1 is KGHDR and CDR2 is SFDVKD. The DNA of the CDR3 is TGTGCCACCAGTGACTCTCCCATTAGCCGGGACAGGGAGCCCTATAATTCACCCCTCCACTTT. Translating it yields CATSDSPISRDREPYNSPLHF.